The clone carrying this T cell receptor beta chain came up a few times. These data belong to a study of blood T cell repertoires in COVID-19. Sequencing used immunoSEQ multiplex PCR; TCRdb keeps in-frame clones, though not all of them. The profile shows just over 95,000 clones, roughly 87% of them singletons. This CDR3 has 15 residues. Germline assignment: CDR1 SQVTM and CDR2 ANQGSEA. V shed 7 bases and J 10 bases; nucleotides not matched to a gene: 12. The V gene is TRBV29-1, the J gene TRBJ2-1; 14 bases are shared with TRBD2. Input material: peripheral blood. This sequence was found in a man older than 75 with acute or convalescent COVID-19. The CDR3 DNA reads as TGCAGCGCGAAGCCCGGACTAGCGGGGGGCCGGGAGCAGTTCTTC. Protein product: CSAKPGLAGGREQFF.